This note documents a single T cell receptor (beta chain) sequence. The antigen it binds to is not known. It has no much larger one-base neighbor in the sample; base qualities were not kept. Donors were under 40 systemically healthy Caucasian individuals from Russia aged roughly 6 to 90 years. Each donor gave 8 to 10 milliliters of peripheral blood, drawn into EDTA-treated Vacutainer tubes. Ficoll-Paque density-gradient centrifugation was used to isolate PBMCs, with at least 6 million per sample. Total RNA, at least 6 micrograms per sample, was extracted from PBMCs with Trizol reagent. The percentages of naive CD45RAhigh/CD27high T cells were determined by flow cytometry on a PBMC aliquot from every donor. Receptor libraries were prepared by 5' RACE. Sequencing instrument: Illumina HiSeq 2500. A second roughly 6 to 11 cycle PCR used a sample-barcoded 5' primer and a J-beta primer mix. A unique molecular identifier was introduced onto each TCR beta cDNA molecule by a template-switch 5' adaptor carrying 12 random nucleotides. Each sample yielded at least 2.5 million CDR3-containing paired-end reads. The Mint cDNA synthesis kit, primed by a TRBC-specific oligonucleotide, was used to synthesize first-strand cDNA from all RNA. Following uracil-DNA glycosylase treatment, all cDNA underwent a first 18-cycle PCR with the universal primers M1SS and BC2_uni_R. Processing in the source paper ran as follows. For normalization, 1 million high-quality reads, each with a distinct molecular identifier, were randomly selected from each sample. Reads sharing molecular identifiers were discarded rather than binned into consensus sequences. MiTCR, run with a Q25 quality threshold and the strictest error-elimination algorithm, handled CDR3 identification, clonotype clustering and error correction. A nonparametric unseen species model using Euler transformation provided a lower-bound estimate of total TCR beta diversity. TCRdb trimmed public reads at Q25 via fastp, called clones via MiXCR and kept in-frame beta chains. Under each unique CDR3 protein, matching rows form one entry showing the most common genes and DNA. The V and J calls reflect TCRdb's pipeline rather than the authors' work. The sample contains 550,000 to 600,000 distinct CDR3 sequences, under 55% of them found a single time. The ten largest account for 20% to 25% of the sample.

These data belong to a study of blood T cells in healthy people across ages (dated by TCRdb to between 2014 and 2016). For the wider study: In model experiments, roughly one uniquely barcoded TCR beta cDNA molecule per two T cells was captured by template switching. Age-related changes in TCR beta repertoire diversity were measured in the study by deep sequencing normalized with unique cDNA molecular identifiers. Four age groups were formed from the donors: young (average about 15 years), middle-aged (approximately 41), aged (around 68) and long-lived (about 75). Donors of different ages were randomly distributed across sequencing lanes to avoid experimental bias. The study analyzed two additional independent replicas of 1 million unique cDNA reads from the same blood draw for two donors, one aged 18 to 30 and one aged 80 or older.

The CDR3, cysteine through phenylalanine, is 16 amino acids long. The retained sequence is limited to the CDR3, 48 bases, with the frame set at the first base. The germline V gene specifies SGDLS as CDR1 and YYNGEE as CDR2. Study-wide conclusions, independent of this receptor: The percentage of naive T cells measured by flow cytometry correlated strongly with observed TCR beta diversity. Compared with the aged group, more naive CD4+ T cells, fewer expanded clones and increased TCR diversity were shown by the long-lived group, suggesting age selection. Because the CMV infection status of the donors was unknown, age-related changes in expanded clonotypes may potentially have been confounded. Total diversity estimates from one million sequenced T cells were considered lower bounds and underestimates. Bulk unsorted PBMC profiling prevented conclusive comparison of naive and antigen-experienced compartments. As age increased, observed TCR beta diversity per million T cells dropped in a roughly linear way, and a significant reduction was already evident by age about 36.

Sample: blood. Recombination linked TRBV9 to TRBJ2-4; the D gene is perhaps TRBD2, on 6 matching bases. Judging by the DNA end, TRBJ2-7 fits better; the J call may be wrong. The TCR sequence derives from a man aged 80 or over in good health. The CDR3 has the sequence CASSVGGVGATYEQYF. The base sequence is TGTGCCAGCAGCGTAGGGGGGGTTGGGGCCACCTACGAGCAGTACTTC.